The 17 T cell receptor beta chains presented below share a single source sample, sequenced in a study of cytomegalovirus exposure and HLA in healthy donors. A multiplex PCR was run with 60 Vbeta primers and 13 Jbeta primers. Some clones are missing from TCRdb's copy, which holds only in-frame ones; the method was immunoSEQ multiplex PCR. The table has over 130,000 clones, 65% to 80% seen once; the top ten hold 1.6%. Sequences were obtained from PBMCs. The source is a woman in her 30s in good health and CMV-seronegative.

The chain is built from TRBV2 and TRBJ2-3, with D unresolved. The V gene lost 6 bases and the J gene lost 1 base, with 11 bases spanning the gap. The CDR3 is 14 residues long. The germline V gene encodes CDR1 SNHLY and CDR2 FYNNEI. The CDR3 loop is CASRSVGRTDTQYF. CDR3 sequence (DNA): TGTGCCAGCAGGTCTGTGGGCCGCACAGATACGCAGTATTTT.

The V gene is TRBV5-1, the J gene TRBJ2-7; D might be TRBD1 (5 bases). Germline CDR1 SGHRS, CDR2 YFSETQ. CDR3 length: 14 residues. V lost 2 bases to trimming and J lost 5 bases, with 14 bases between them. Written as DNA, the CDR3 is TGCGCCAGCAGCTTTATCCAAAAGGGGAACGAGCAGTACTTC. Its translation is CASSFIQKGNEQYF.

The chain couples TRBV6-6 to TRBJ1-1; 7 bases align to TRBD1. Germline V gene data show CDR1 as MNHNY and CDR2 as SVGAGI (reference sequence). The CDR3 totals 15 residues. J was trimmed by 7 bases and V by 7 bases; bases with no gene match: 15. CDR3 sequence: CASTNSGRGQSEAFF. The CDR3 nucleotides read TGTGCCAGCACCAACTCAGGAAGGGGGCAGAGTGAAGCTTTCTTT.

This clone has a single count. The chain carries TRBV6-5 and TRBJ2-7; 9 nucleotides align to TRBD1. The CDR3 sequence is 13 residues long. Trimming at V came to 6 bases and at J to 6 bases, leaving 6 bases not matched to a gene. Per germline, CDR1 MNHEY and CDR2 SVGAGI. CDR3 sequence: CASSGTGSGEQYV. DNA of the CDR3: TGTGCCAGCAGCGGGACAGGGTCGGGCGAGCAGTACGTC.

This clone has just a few counts. The chain recombines TRBV7-9 with TRBJ2-3; D is possibly TRBD2 (5 bases). Trimming took off 4 bases at V and 8 bases at J, with 7 bases between the two ends. In germline, CDR1 is SEHNR, CDR2 FQNEAQ (reference sequence). The CDR3 contains 11 residues. Written as DNA, the CDR3 is TGTGCCAGCAGCTCAGAGGGTACGCAGTATTTT. It translates to CASSSEGTQYF.

This clone was seen only once. The V gene is TRBV27, the J gene TRBJ2-7; 10 nucleotides agree with TRBD1. With V trimmed by 8 bases and J by 7 bases, 8 bases remained unmatched. The CDR3 runs to 13 residues. CDR1 and CDR2 from the germline V gene are MNHEY and SMNVEV (reference sequence). The chain's CDR3 is CASGRDRGWEQYF. For the CDR3, the DNA is TGTGCCAGCGGGAGGGACAGGGGATGGGAGCAGTACTTC.

This clone was seen only a few times. The chain has TRBV2 and TRBJ2-1; weak D call: TRBD1 (5 bases). Germline assignment: CDR1 SNHLY and CDR2 FYNNEI. Trimming pared 0 bases from V and 1 base from J, leaving 7 bases between. The CDR3 covers 15 residues. The CDR3 region is CASSEARGSYNEQFF. CDR3 nucleotide sequence: TGTGCCAGCAGTGAAGCAAGGGGTTCCTACAATGAGCAGTTCTTC.

This clone was found a few times. This chain links TRBV27 with TRBJ1-2, with 9 bases aligning to TRBD1. The CDR3 covers 15 residues. Germline V gene lookup returns CDR1 MNHEY and CDR2 SMNVEV (reference sequence). Losses at the gene ends were 3 bases for V and 4 bases for J; bases not matched to a gene: 6. The CDR3 region has the DNA TGTGCCAGCAGTTTGACACAGGGGGCAGGCTATGGCTACACCTTC. It specifies CASSLTQGAGYGYTF.

V is TRBV29-1 and J is TRBJ2-5, with 8 positions matching TRBD1. The junction had 13 bases not matched to a gene; V was cut back by 6 bases and J by 4 bases. This CDR3 spans 15 amino acids. CDR1 and CDR2 (germline): SQVTM, ANQGSEA. CDR3 DNA: TGCAGCGTCCTCACCCTTGACAGGGGAGGAGAGACCCAGTACTTC. It yields the protein CSVLTLDRGGETQYF.

This clone has a handful of counts. CDR3 amino acids: CASRGLADNNEQFF. CDR3 nucleotide sequence: TGTGCCAGCAGGGGACTAGCGGATAACAATGAGCAGTTCTTC. The gene calls are TRBV2 and TRBJ2-1; TRBD2 aligns across 11 bases. Per germline, CDR1 SNHLY and CDR2 FYNNEI. The CDR3 totals 14 residues. The junction had 3 bases not matched to a gene; V was cut back by 6 bases and J by 5 bases.

The chain uses TRBV28 and TRBJ1-5; D is perhaps TRBD1 (5 bases). Trimming removed 11 bases from V and 3 bases from J, with 14 bases in between. Germline CDR1 is MDHEN and CDR2 is SYDVKM. The CDR3 sequence is 13 residues long. Here the CDR3 reads CAVTRGVNQPQHF. The CDR3 DNA reads as TGTGCCGTTACCCGGGGGGTCAATCAGCCCCAGCATTTT.

V and J are TRBV18 and TRBJ2-7, with TRBD2 identical over 9 bases. There are 16 residues in the CDR3. V shed 3 bases and J 2 bases; nucleotides not matched to a gene: 8. From germline, CDR1 is KGHSH and CDR2 LQKENI. The CDR3 DNA is TGTGCCAGCTCACCGATTACGACTAGCGGAACCTACGAGCAGTACTTC. Translation gives CASSPITTSGTYEQYF.

The V and J genes are TRBV12-5 and TRBJ2-3; a possible D gene is TRBD2 (6 bases). Trimming took off 1 base at V and 4 bases at J, with 12 bases between the two ends. CDR1 is LGHNT and CDR2 is FRNRAP in the germline V gene. The CDR3 spans 15 residues. The CDR3: CASGLGRTGADTQYF. The CDR3 region has the DNA TGTGCTAGTGGTTTGGGCCGTACGGGGGCAGATACGCAGTATTTT.

This chain connects TRBV7-2 to TRBJ2-2; 9 positions match TRBD2. The CDR3 sequence is 16 residues long. V was clipped by 6 bases and J by 4 bases; unmatched bases: 9. The germline V gene has CDR1 SGHTA and CDR2 FQGNSA. DNA for the CDR3: TGTGCCAGCAGTCAAGGCGGACTAGCGTTCACCGGGGAGCTGTTTTTT. It yields the protein CASSQGGLAFTGELFF. Drawing the rest from reference TRBV7-2 and TRBJ2-2, the complete variable domain is GAGVSQSPSNKVTEKGKDVELRCDPISGHTALYWYRQSLGQGLEFLIYFQGNSAPDKSGLPSDRFSAERTGGSVSTLTIQRTQQEDSAVYLCASSQGGLAFTGELFFGEGSRLTVL.

This chain uses TRBV9 with TRBJ2-1; 10 bases are shared with TRBD2. Germline V gives CDR1 SGDLS, CDR2 YYNGEE. With 0 bases clipped from V and 9 bases from J, the junction kept 12 bases outside the gene matches. The CDR3 spans 17 residues. The CDR3 protein is CASSVATGSGGAGEQFF. For the CDR3, the DNA is TGTGCCAGCAGCGTAGCTACCGGCAGCGGGGGGGCGGGTGAGCAGTTCTTC.

The chain has TRBV19 and TRBJ2-5, with TRBD1 matching over 11 bases. CDR1 and CDR2 from the germline V gene are LNHDA and SQIVND (reference sequence). Trimming removed 8 bases from V and 2 bases from J; junction bases left unmatched: 1. This CDR3 region has 13 residues. CDR3: CASGTGGQETQYF. The CDR3 bases are TGTGCCAGTGGGACAGGGGGGCAAGAGACCCAGTACTTC.

V usage is TRBV10-3 and J usage is TRBJ2-1; the match to TRBD2 covers 9 bases. With V trimmed by 4 bases and J by 7 bases, 2 bases remained unmatched. CDR3 length: 13 residues. Germline CDR1 and CDR2: ENHRY and SYGVKD. The CDR3 region is CAISGGLANEQFF. The CDR3 DNA sequence: TGTGCCATCAGTGGGGGACTAGCTAATGAGCAGTTCTTC.